These 27 T cell receptor beta chains share one sample of origin, sequenced in a study of graft-versus-host responses after intestinal transplantation. For these TCRs, the target antigens are not known. Assay: immunoSEQ multiplex PCR; the TCRdb copy retains only in-frame clones and omits some. The table records roughly 34,000 clones, approximately 94% of them present only once. This material consisted of unstimulated CD4+ T cells sorted from spleen or lymph node cells, taken before transplant. The receptors were sampled from a human donor who was the organ donor for an intestinal transplant.

This chain joins TRBV28 and TRBJ2-5; D possibly corresponds to TRBD2 (7 bases). This CDR3 is built from 15 residues. CDR1 MDHEN and CDR2 SYDVKM come from the germline V gene. V lost 5 bases and J lost 2, with 15 bases in between. In nucleotides, the CDR3 is TGTGCCAGCAGTGGGGGGGCTAGCGTGCAAGAGACCCAGTACTTC. It codes for CASSGGASVQETQYF.

The gene calls are TRBV9 and TRBJ2-4, with 11 bases lining up with TRBD2. Unmatched junction bases numbered 7, after V lost 0 bases and J lost 5 bases. Germline CDR1 SGDLS, CDR2 YYNGEE. This CDR3 has 17 residues. DNA for the CDR3: TGTGCCAGCAGCGTAGTAGATAGCGGGGGGGGAGAAAACATTCAGTACTTC. It encodes CASSVVDSGGGENIQYF.

In its sample, this clone was seen once. The rearrangement uses TRBV5-1 and TRBJ2-1; possibly TRBD2 for D (5 bases). Germline-derived CDR1 and CDR2 are SGHRS and YFSETQ. The CDR3 totals 15 residues. Trimming left V 0 bases short and J 3 bases short, with 10 bases between. This CDR3 is CASSLDPGNYNEQFF. The CDR3 DNA follows: TGCGCCAGCAGCTTGGACCCCGGGAACTACAATGAGCAGTTCTTC.

The genes are TRBV7-3 and TRBJ1-2; D is unresolved. V dropped 4 bases and J dropped 4 bases, with 19 bases sitting between them. This CDR3 has 16 residues. CDR1 and CDR2 from the germline V gene are SGHTA and FQGTGA. The CDR3 region has the DNA TGTGCCAGCAGCTCCTCCCCAGCAACAGAGTCCTATGGCTACACCTTC. Residues: CASSSSPATESYGYTF.

This chain joins TRBV6-1 and TRBJ1-1; D is uncertain. The CDR3 is made up of 15 amino acids. The V gene lost 4 bases and the J gene lost 3 bases, with 15 bases spanning the gap. Looked up from germline, CDR1 is MNHNS and CDR2 is SASEGT. This CDR3 reads CASSARLRADTEAFF. CDR3 coding DNA: TGTGCCAGCAGTGCTCGATTACGGGCGGACACTGAAGCTTTCTTT.

The chain uses TRBV5-4 and TRBJ1-3, with 9 positions matching TRBD1. This CDR3 comprises 15 residues. Germline V gene sequence: CDR1 SGHNT, CDR2 YYREEE (reference sequence). V shed 4 bases, J shed 3 bases, and the junction held 5 bases outside the gene matches. CDR3 sequence: CASSRTGGYGNTIYF. CDR3 coding DNA: TGTGCCAGCAGCCGAACAGGGGGCTATGGAAACACCATATATTTT. Supplemented by reference TRBV5-4 and TRBJ1-3, the full variable domain reads ETGVTQSPTHLIKTRGQQVTLRCSSQSGHNTVSWYQQALGQGPQFIFQYYREEENGRGNFPPRFSGLQFPNYSSELNVNALELDDSALYLCASSRTGGYGNTIYFGEGSWLTVV.

V usage is TRBV4-1 and J usage is TRBJ1-5; 9 bases are a match to TRBD1. V was pared by 0 bases and J by 6 bases, with 6 bases of the junction left unmatched. CDR1 is MGHRA, CDR2 YSYEKL, per germline. The CDR3 spans 16 residues. CDR3 amino acids: CASSQESADRGQPQHF. CDR3 coding DNA: TGCGCCAGCAGCCAAGAGTCCGCGGACAGGGGTCAGCCCCAGCATTTT.

CDR3 sequence (DNA): TGCGCCAGCAGCCAAGCTCTGTTCGGCAGCTACTATGGCTACACCTTC. It is translated as CASSQALFGSYYGYTF. This chain links TRBV4-1 with TRBJ1-2; D gene ambiguous. Germline CDR1 MGHRA, CDR2 YSYEKL. CDR3 length: 16 residues. V was clipped by 1 base and J by 3 bases, with 15 bases between them.

This rearrangement joins TRBV5-4 to TRBJ1-1; the D gene is possibly TRBD1 (6 bases). V was pared by 4 bases and J by 3 bases, with 7 bases between. The CDR3 length is 12 residues. The germline gives CDR1 SGHNT, CDR2 YYREEE (reference sequence). CDR3 protein: CASSHRDTEAFF. DNA of the CDR3: TGTGCCAGCAGCCACAGGGACACTGAAGCTTTCTTT.

CDR3 DNA: TGCGCCAGCAGCCAAGATCTCGCGGACAGGACCTACGAGCAGTACTTC. Its translation is CASSQDLADRTYEQYF. This chain uses TRBV4-1 with TRBJ2-7, with 7 positions matching TRBD1. The CDR3 has 16 amino acids. CDR1 and CDR2 from the germline V gene are MGHRA and YSYEKL. With 0 bases clipped from V and 2 bases from J, the junction kept 7 bases outside the gene matches.

The chain joins TRBV4-3 to TRBJ1-2; possibly TRBD1 for D (6 bases). The germline CDR1 and CDR2 sequences are LGHNA and YSLEER. The CDR3 contains 15 residues. Trimming pared 0 bases from V and 4 bases from J, leaving 12 bases between. CDR3 nucleotides: TGCGCCAGCAGCCAAGATTTAGGACAGCCCTATGGCTACACCTTC. The encoded protein is CASSQDLGQPYGYTF.

The chain links TRBV13 to TRBJ1-4; D gene uncertain. This CDR3 region has 14 residues. CDR1 is PRHDT and CDR2 is FYEKMQ in the germline V gene (reference sequence). Trimming pared 5 bases from V and 4 bases from J, leaving 11 bases between. The chain's CDR3 is CASSRPGLNEKLFF. CDR3 nucleotides: TGTGCCAGCAGCAGACCGGGCCTTAATGAAAAACTGTTTTTT. The variable domain in full, completed from reference TRBV13 and TRBJ1-4, reads AAGVIQSPRHLIKEKRETATLKCYPIPRHDTVYWYQQGPGQDPQFLISFYEKMQSDKGSIPDRFSAQQFSDYHSELNMSSLELGDSALYFCASSRPGLNEKLFFGSGTQLSVL.

The V and J genes are TRBV30 and TRBJ2-5; 15 nucleotides line up with TRBD2. V was clipped by 0 bases and J by 0 bases; unmatched bases: 5. The CDR3 contains 18 residues. Germline CDR1 is GTSNPN and CDR2 is SVGIG (reference sequence). Written as DNA, the CDR3 is TGTGCCTGGAGTGTATATTGGACTAGCGGGGGGGACCAAGAGACCCAGTACTTC. It translates to CAWSVYWTSGGDQETQYF.

This chain links TRBV7-6 with TRBJ2-2; possibly TRBD1 for D (6 bases). V lost 6 bases and J lost 0, with 8 bases in between. Germline CDR1 is SGHVS and CDR2 is FNYEAQ. The CDR3 loop spans 14 amino acids. The DNA for the CDR3 is TGTGCCAGCAGGGGACACTCGAACACCGGGGAGCTGTTTTTT. Translated: CASRGHSNTGELFF.

This sequence joins TRBV15 and TRBJ1-2, with TRBD1 matching over 8 bases. This CDR3 is 21 amino acids long. In germline, CDR1 is LNHNV, CDR2 YYDKDF (reference sequence). V was pared by 0 bases and J by 0 bases, with 18 bases of the junction left unmatched. CDR3 DNA sequence: TGTGCCACCAGCAGAGACTCGGCCAGGGGGCGCGGGGCGCCTCCTAACTATGGCTACACCTTC. Protein product: CATSRDSARGRGAPPNYGYTF.

The J gene is TRBJ1-2, the V gene TRBV7-9; maybe TRBD1 (5 bases). CDR1 and CDR2 (germline): SEHNR, FQNEAQ (reference sequence). The ends were cut back, 2 bases at V and 4 bases at J, with 8 bases in the middle. The CDR3 contains 13 residues. DNA of the CDR3: TGTGCCAGCAGCTTACCAGGGTCCTATGGCTACACCTTC. It yields the protein CASSLPGSYGYTF.

The V gene is TRBV2, the J gene TRBJ1-1; 8 nucleotides line up with TRBD1. V trimming: 4 bases; J trimming: 5 bases; junction bases outside the gene matches: 9. CDR1 SNHLY and CDR2 FYNNEI come from the germline V gene. There are 15 residues in the CDR3. The CDR3 nucleotides are TGTGCCAGCAGTGGCCTCGGACAGGGTCGGACTGAAGCTTTCTTT. Translated, it gives CASSGLGQGRTEAFF.

The V call is TRBV20-1, the J call TRBJ1-1; no clear D gene. Trimming left V 1 base short and J 11 bases short, with 5 bases between. Looked up from germline, CDR1 is DFQATT and CDR2 is SNEGSKA (reference sequence). This CDR3 is built from 9 residues. CDR3 sequence reads: CSARGGAFF. The CDR3 region has the DNA TGCAGTGCTAGAGGTGGGGCTTTCTTT.

The chain combines TRBV20-1 with TRBJ2-1; D gene uncertain. The length of the CDR3 is 10 residues. The germline V gene encodes CDR1 DFQATT and CDR2 SNEGSKA (reference sequence). V gave up 3 bases and J gave up 3 bases, with 0 bases separating them. The CDR3 DNA reads TGCAGTGCTAGCTACAATGAGCAGTTCTTC. Protein product: CSASYNEQFF.

The chain couples TRBV10-3 to TRBJ1-6; D remains unclear. CDR1 ENHRY and CDR2 SYGVKD come from the germline V gene. The CDR3 runs to 15 residues. V was pared by 8 bases and J by 5 bases, with 16 bases between. The CDR3 sequence: CAIPPWEKNNSPLHF. The DNA of the CDR3 is TGTGCCATCCCCCCCTGGGAAAAGAATAATTCACCCCTCCACTTT.

DNA for the CDR3: TGTGCCAGCTCACCAGGACAGGGCTACTATGGCTACACCTTC. Translation: CASSPGQGYYGYTF. This chain links TRBV18 with TRBJ1-2; TRBD1 aligns across 8 bases. The V segment lost 2 bases and the J segment 3 bases; nucleotides outside the gene matches: 2. The germline V gene encodes CDR1 KGHSH and CDR2 LQKENI. The length of the CDR3 is 14 residues.

The V call is TRBV15, the J call TRBJ2-3; 8 bases agree with TRBD1. Germline V gene sequence: CDR1 LNHNV, CDR2 YYDKDF (reference sequence). The ends lost 4 bases at V and 4 bases at J; junction bases unmatched: 7. The CDR3 is 15 residues long. Written as DNA, the CDR3 is TGTGCCACCAGCACCCGACAGGGGATCGCAGATACGCAGTATTTT. Its translation is CATSTRQGIADTQYF.

This chain joins TRBV6-5 and TRBJ2-2, with 8 bases fitting TRBD1. Germline CDR1 is MNHEY and CDR2 is SVGAGI. The CDR3 is made up of 15 amino acids. J was trimmed by 5 bases and V by 4 bases; bases with no gene match: 6. The CDR3 loop is CASSSGGAWTGELFF. CDR3 DNA: TGTGCCAGCAGTTCAGGGGGCGCTTGGACCGGGGAGCTGTTTTTT.

The chain employs TRBV30 and TRBJ1-5; the D is unclear. V shed 1 base and J shed 3 bases, with 7 bases lying between them. Germline lookup yields CDR1 GTSNPN and CDR2 SVGIG (reference sequence). The CDR3 length is 13 residues. CDR3 bases: TGTGCCTGGAGTGACAGCCCCAATCAGCCCCAGCATTTT. This gives the protein CAWSDSPNQPQHF.

The rearrangement uses TRBV4-3 and TRBJ1-2; D not certain. Germline CDR1 and CDR2: LGHNA and YSLEER. V gave up 1 base and J gave up 6 bases, with 18 bases separating them. The length of the CDR3 is 16 residues. CDR3 loop: CASSQGFLATRDGYTF. CDR3 DNA sequence: TGCGCCAGCAGCCAAGGTTTCTTAGCCACCCGGGATGGCTACACCTTC.

The chain combines TRBV7-2 with TRBJ2-2, with TRBD1 as a possible D gene (6 bases). The ends were cut back, 3 bases at V and 1 base at J, with 9 bases in the middle. Germline lookup yields CDR1 SGHTA and CDR2 FQGNSA. The CDR3 extends over 15 amino acids. The CDR3 here is CASSFDRLNTGELFF. Written as DNA, the CDR3 is TGTGCCAGCAGCTTCGACAGGCTGAACACCGGGGAGCTGTTTTTT.

V gene TRBV30 combines with J gene TRBJ1-6; D gene unclear. Germline CDR1 is GTSNPN and CDR2 is SVGIG (reference sequence). Trimming took off 0 bases at V and 3 bases at J, with 6 bases between the two ends. The length of the CDR3 is 14 residues. CDR3 in DNA: TGTGCCTGGAGTGTAGGTTACTATAATTCACCCCTCCACTTT. The encoded protein is CAWSVGYYNSPLHF.